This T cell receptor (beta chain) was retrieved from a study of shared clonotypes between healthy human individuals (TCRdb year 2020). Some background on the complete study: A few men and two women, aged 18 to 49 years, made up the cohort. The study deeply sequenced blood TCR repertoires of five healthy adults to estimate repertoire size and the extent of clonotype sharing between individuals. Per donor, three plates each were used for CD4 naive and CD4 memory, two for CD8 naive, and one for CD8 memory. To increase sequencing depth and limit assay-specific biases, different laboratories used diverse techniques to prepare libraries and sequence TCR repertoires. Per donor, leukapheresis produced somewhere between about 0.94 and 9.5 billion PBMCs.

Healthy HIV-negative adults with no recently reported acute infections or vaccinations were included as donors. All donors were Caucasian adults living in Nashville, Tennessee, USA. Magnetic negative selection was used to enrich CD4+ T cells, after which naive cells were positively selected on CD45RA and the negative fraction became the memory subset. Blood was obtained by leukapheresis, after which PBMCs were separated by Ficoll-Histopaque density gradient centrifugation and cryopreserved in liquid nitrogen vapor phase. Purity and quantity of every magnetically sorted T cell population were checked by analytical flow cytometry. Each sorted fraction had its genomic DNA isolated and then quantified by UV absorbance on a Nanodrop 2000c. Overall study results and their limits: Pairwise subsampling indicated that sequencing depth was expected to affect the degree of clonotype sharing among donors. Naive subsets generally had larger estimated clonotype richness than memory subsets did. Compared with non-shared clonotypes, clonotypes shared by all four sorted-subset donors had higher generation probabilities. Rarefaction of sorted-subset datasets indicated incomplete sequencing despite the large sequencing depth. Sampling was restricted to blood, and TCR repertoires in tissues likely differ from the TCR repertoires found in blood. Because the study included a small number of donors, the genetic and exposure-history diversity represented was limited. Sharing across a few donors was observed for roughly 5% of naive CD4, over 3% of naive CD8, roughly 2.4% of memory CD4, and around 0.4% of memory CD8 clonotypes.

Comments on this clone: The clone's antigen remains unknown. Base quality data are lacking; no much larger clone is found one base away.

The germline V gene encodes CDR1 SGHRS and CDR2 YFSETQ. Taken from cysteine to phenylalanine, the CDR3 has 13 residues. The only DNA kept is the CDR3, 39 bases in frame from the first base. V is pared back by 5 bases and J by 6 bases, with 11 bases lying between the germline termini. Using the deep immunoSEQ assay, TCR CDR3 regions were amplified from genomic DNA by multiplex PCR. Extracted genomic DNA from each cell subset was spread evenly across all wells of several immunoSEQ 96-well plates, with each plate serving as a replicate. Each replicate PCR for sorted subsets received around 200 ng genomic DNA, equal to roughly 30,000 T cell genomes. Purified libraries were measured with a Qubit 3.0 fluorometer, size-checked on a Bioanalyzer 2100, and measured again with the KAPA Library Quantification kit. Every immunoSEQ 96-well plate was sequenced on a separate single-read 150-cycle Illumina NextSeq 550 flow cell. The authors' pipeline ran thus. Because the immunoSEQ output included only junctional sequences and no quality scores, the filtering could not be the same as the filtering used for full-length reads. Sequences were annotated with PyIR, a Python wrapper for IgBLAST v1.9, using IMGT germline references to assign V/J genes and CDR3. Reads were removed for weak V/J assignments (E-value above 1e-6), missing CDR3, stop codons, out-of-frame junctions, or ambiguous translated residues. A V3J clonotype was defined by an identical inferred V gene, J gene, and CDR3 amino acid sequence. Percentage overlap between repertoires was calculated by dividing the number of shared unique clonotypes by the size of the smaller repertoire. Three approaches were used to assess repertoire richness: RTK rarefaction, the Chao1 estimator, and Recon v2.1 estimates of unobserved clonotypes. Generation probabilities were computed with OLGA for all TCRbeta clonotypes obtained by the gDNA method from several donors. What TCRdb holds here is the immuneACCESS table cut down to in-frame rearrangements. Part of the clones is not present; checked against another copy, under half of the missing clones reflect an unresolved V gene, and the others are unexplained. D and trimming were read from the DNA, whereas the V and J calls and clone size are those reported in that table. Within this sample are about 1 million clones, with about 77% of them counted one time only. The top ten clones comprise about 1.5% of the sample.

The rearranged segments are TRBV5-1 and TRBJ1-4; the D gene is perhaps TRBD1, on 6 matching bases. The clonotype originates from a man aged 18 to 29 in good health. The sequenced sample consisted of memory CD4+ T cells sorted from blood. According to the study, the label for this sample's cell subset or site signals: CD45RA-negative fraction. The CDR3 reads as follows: CASRDRDHEKLFF. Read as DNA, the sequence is TGCGCCAGCAGGGACAGAGACCATGAAAAACTGTTTTTT.